This is a list of T cell receptor beta chains from one sample in a study of Ad26.COV2.S vaccination and SARS-CoV-2 variants. The repertoire was sequenced with immunoSEQ multiplex PCR; TCRdb's copy has only in-frame clones and lacks some. The table shows over 110,000 clones, with just over 85% occurring only once. Sequenced here: peripheral blood, sampled after recovery from COVID-19. Every receptor here comes from a human donor who had recovered from COVID-19. Both conserved end residues are part of each CDR3. D genes are given only for firm matches. Only some rows state a clone size, as once, few, many or a class for expanded clones.

v_gene	abundance	d_gene	j_gene	CDR3aa	CDR3nt
TRBV10-1	once	.	TRBJ2-3	CASSEVGLSRTDTQYF	TGCGCCAGCAGTGAAGTTGGCCTTTCCCGCACAGATACGCAGTATTTT
TRBV19	.	TRBD1	TRBJ1-1	CASSDRVAEAFF	TGTGCCAGTAGTGACAGGGTCGCTGAAGCTTTCTTT
TRBV11-2	.	.	TRBJ1-1	CASRNGANTEAFF	TGTGCCAGCAGGAACGGGGCGAACACTGAAGCTTTCTTT
TRBV6-1	.	.	TRBJ2-7	CASSEAPQGPYEQYF	TGTGCCAGCAGTGAAGCACCGCAGGGTCCCTACGAGCAGTACTTC
TRBV21-1	.	.	TRBJ1-5	CASSKVGDRGRDQPQHF	TGTGCCAGCAGCAAAGTGGGCGACAGGGGGCGAGATCAGCCCCAGCATTTT
TRBV2	.	.	TRBJ1-2	CASRETFYGYTF	TGTGCCAGCAGGGAAACATTCTATGGCTACACCTTC
TRBV18	.	.	TRBJ2-1	CASSQQGYNEQFF	TGTGCCAGCTCACAACAGGGATACAATGAGCAGTTCTTC
TRBV9	once	TRBD2	TRBJ2-5	CASSVGAGEETQYF	TGTGCCAGCAGCGTAGGGGCGGGAGAAGAGACCCAGTACTTC
TRBV6-1	.	TRBD1	TRBJ1-5	CASSERQGSNQPQHF	TGTGCCAGCAGTGAAAGACAGGGAAGCAATCAGCCCCAGCATTTT
TRBV7-8	.	TRBD1	TRBJ2-1	CASSLGSSGTGFYEQFF	TGTGCCAGCAGCTTAGGGTCGTCGGGGACAGGGTTTTACGAGCAGTTCTTC
TRBV28	many	.	TRBJ1-1	CASSSPRGRTEAFF	TGTGCCAGCAGTTCCCCTCGGGGGCGGACTGAAGCTTTCTTT
TRBV19	once	.	TRBJ2-6	CASTPSPAGANVLTF	TGTGCCAGTACCCCCAGCCCTGCCGGGGCCAACGTCCTGACTTTC
TRBV28	.	TRBD1	TRBJ2-7	CASSSRQGAYEQYF	TGTGCCAGCAGTTCCCGACAGGGGGCTTACGAGCAGTACTTC
TRBV28	.	TRBD1	TRBJ1-1	CASSRRGLLNTEAFF	TGTGCCAGCAGCCGCAGGGGGCTGTTGAACACTGAAGCTTTCTTT
TRBV15	.	.	TRBJ2-3	CATSRNGRDTQYF	TGTGCCACCAGCAGAAACGGACGCGATACGCAGTATTTT
TRBV6-1	.	.	TRBJ1-2	CASSDVGGYGYTF	TGTGCCAGCAGTGATGTCGGGGGCTATGGCTACACCTTC
TRBV28	.	.	TRBJ1-2	CASNAGGSHYGYTF	TGTGCCAGCAACGCGGGGGGGTCACACTATGGCTACACCTTC
TRBV10-2	.	TRBD2	TRBJ2-1	CASSPTSGGTYNEQFF	TGCGCCAGCAGTCCAACTAGCGGGGGGACCTACAATGAGCAGTTCTTC
TRBV3-1/TRBV3-2	.	TRBD1	TRBJ2-4	CASSDRANIQYF	TGTGCCAGCAGCGACAGGGCGAACATTCAGTACTTC
TRBV5-8	.	.	TRBJ2-4	CASSFRTEAKNIQYF	TGTGCCAGCAGCTTTAGGACAGAAGCCAAAAACATTCAGTACTTC
TRBV6-5	.	TRBD2	TRBJ2-1	CASSNRPSLAGGQFF	TGTGCCAGCAGTAACAGGCCCTCGCTAGCGGGGGGGCAGTTCTTC
TRBV6-5	few	.	TRBJ1-5	CASSDTRSNQPQHF	TGTGCCAGCAGCGACACCCGTAGCAATCAGCCCCAGCATTTT
TRBV28	.	.	TRBJ1-5	CASSSPEIGDQPQHF	TGTGCCAGCAGTTCCCCCGAGATCGGGGATCAGCCCCAGCATTTT
TRBV9	.	.	TRBJ1-2	CASSVAGQYGYTF	TGTGCCAGCAGCGTAGCTGGACAGTATGGCTACACCTTC
TRBV5-1	.	.	TRBJ2-2	CASSLDGGNTGELFF	TGCGCCAGCAGCTTGGACGGGGGGAACACCGGGGAGCTGTTTTTT
TRBV6-6	.	.	TRBJ1-2	CASSPGHQAVYGYTF	TGTGCCAGCAGTCCCGGGCACCAAGCAGTCTATGGCTACACCTTC
TRBV24-1	.	.	TRBJ1-4	CATSDLQQGWKKLFF	TGTGCCACCAGTGATTTACAACAGGGATGGAAAAAACTGTTTTTT
TRBV5-1	.	.	TRBJ2-5	CASSQEGVETQYF	TGCGCCAGCAGCCAGGAGGGGGTAGAGACCCAGTACTTC
TRBV14	few	.	TRBJ1-5	CASSQAGNNQPQHF	TGTGCCAGCAGCCAAGCAGGGAACAATCAGCCCCAGCATTTT
TRBV30	.	.	TRBJ2-3	CAWTSSVPDTQYF	TGTGCCTGGACTAGTTCGGTCCCAGATACGCAGTATTTT
TRBV19	.	.	TRBJ1-2	CASSIAGTANYGYTF	TGTGCCAGTAGTATCGCCGGGACGGCTAACTATGGCTACACCTTC
TRBV6-6	.	.	TRBJ1-1	CASSRTERSEAFF	TGTGCCAGCAGTAGGACCGAAAGGAGTGAAGCTTTCTTT
TRBV11-3	.	.	TRBJ2-1	CASSSLDRRSEQFF	TGTGCCAGCAGCTCTCTCGACAGGAGAAGCGAGCAGTTCTTC
TRBV6-5	.	TRBD1	TRBJ2-2	CASGTTGTTTGELFF	TGTGCCAGCGGGACGACAGGGACCACCACCGGGGAGCTGTTTTTT
TRBV2	.	TRBD1	TRBJ1-4	CASSEDRGRKLFF	TGTGCCAGCAGTGAAGACAGGGGAAGGAAACTGTTTTTT
TRBV9	.	TRBD2	TRBJ2-2	CASSVRTSPTGELFF	TGTGCCAGCAGCGTCCGGACTAGTCCGACCGGGGAGCTGTTTTTT
TRBV30	.	TRBD2	TRBJ2-1	CAWSRSPGGYNEQFF	TGTGCCTGGAGCCGCTCGCCGGGGGGTTACAATGAGCAGTTCTTC
TRBV4-3	few	.	TRBJ1-1	CASSQDLGDGMIF	TGCGCCAGCAGCCAAGATTTGGGCGATGGAATGATCTTT
TRBV6-5	.	.	TRBJ1-3	CASSLRAVGNTIYF	TGTGCCAGCAGCTTACGGGCAGTCGGAAACACCATATATTTT
TRBV12-3/TRBV12-4	.	.	TRBJ2-1	CASSFGDNEQFF	TGTGCCAGCAGTTTCGGGGACAATGAGCAGTTCTTC
TRBV28	.	.	TRBJ1-1	CASKVGNTEAFF	TGTGCCAGCAAAGTCGGGAACACTGAAGCTTTCTTT
TRBV7-9	.	TRBD1	TRBJ2-1	CASSFDRVGEQFF	TGTGCCAGCAGCTTTGACAGGGTTGGTGAGCAGTTCTTC
TRBV14	.	.	TRBJ1-3	CASSKEGGGLPGNTIYF	TGTGCCAGCAGCAAAGAAGGCGGGGGGCTCCCTGGAAACACCATATATTTT
TRBV7-9	.	.	TRBJ1-2	CASGFRAERYGYTF	TGTGCCAGCGGGTTCCGGGCGGAACGATATGGCTACACCTTC
TRBV5-6	.	.	TRBJ1-5	CASSSHRDGNQPQHF	TGTGCCAGCAGCTCACACCGGGACGGTAATCAGCCCCAGCATTTT
TRBV7-9	.	TRBD2	TRBJ2-1	CASSLTRLAGGSSYNEQFF	TGTGCCAGCAGCCTGACAAGACTAGCGGGGGGGAGCTCCTACAATGAGCAGTTCTTC
TRBV15	.	.	TRBJ2-1	CATSRAPGSSYNEQFF	TGTGCCACCAGCAGAGCCCCAGGGAGCTCCTACAATGAGCAGTTCTTC
TRBV6-2/TRBV6-3	once	.	TRBJ2-7	CASSYGGTDMQQYF	TGTGCCAGCAGTTACGGGGGGACTGACATGCAGCAGTACTTC
TRBV25-1	.	TRBD1	TRBJ2-1	CASSTQDRVAYNEQFF	TGTGCCAGCAGTACCCAGGACAGGGTAGCCTACAATGAGCAGTTCTTC
TRBV29-1	.	TRBD1	TRBJ2-7	CSVALGQGYEQYF	TGCAGCGTGGCCCTAGGACAGGGGTACGAGCAGTACTTC
TRBV5-6	.	.	TRBJ2-3	CASSLAGDTQYF	TGTGCCAGCAGCTTGGCGGGGGATACGCAGTATTTT